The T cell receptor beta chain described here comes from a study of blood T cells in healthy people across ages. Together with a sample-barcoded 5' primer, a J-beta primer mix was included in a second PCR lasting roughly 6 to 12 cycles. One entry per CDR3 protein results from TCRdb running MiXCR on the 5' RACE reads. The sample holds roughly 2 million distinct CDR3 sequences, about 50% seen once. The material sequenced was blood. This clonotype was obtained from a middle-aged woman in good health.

For the CDR3, the DNA is TGTGCCAGCAGTACCGGGGCAGGGAACAATGAGCAGTTCTTC. Amino acid sequence: CASSTGAGNNEQFF. The genes are TRBV2 and TRBJ2-1; D is tentatively TRBD1 or TRBD2 (5 bases each). The length of the CDR3 is 14 residues. Per the germline V gene, CDR1 is SNHLY and CDR2 is FYNNEI. V lost 5 bases and J 5 bases, leaving 13 bases between the germline ends.